Listed below are T cell receptor beta chains from one sample, sequenced in a study of cytomegalovirus exposure and HLA in healthy donors. The data were produced by immunoSEQ multiplex PCR, yet TCRdb's version contains in-frame clones alone and is incomplete. The table has more than 85,000 clones, around 80% seen once. The sample consisted of PBMCs. The receptors were gathered from a male donor in good health and CMV-seropositive. The CDR3 runs from the conserved cysteine through the conserved F or W. Fields, in order: V gene, clone size, D gene, J gene, CDR3 protein, CDR3 DNA. A D gene is named only where the DNA matches it firmly. Some rows mark clone size as missing; the rest say once, few, many or name a class of expanded clone.

v_call: TRBV5-6; clone_size: -; d_call: -; j_call: TRBJ1-2; cdr3_aa: CASSFRGPRGGYGYTF; cdr3_nt: TGTGCCAGCAGCTTCCGCGGCCCCCGAGGGGGCTATGGCTACACCTTC
v_call: TRBV7-8; clone_size: -; d_call: TRBD1; j_call: TRBJ1-2; cdr3_aa: CASSLGGTGGPIVDGYTF; cdr3_nt: TGTGCCAGCAGCTTGGGTGGGACAGGGGGCCCCATTGTTGATGGCTACACCTTC
v_call: TRBV5-1; clone_size: -; d_call: TRBD1; j_call: TRBJ2-2; cdr3_aa: CASSPGQGPTGELFF; cdr3_nt: TGCGCCAGCAGCCCTGGACAGGGCCCCACCGGGGAGCTGTTTTTT
v_call: TRBV6-1; clone_size: -; d_call: -; j_call: TRBJ1-1; cdr3_aa: CASTKGGLNTEAFF; cdr3_nt: TGTGCCAGCACCAAAGGCGGGTTGAACACTGAAGCTTTCTTT
v_call: TRBV5-1; clone_size: once; d_call: TRBD1; j_call: TRBJ1-1; cdr3_aa: CASSLGQGVGDTEAFF; cdr3_nt: TGCGCCAGCAGCTTGGGCCAGGGGGTAGGTGACACTGAAGCTTTCTTT
v_call: TRBV11-2; clone_size: -; d_call: -; j_call: TRBJ1-4; cdr3_aa: CASSLGTTGEKLFF; cdr3_nt: TGTGCCAGCAGCTTAGGCACTACTGGGGAAAAACTGTTTTTT
v_call: TRBV7-8; clone_size: -; d_call: -; j_call: TRBJ1-4; cdr3_aa: CASSLDPFGATNEKLFF; cdr3_nt: TGTGCCAGCAGCTTAGATCCGTTCGGGGCAACTAATGAAAAACTGTTTTTT
v_call: TRBV5-4; clone_size: once; d_call: -; j_call: TRBJ2-5; cdr3_aa: CASSLVGRRQETQYF; cdr3_nt: TGTGCCAGCAGCTTGGTAGGCAGGCGCCAAGAGACCCAGTACTTC
v_call: TRBV11-3; clone_size: -; d_call: -; j_call: TRBJ2-3; cdr3_aa: CASSLDQGTDTQYF; cdr3_nt: TGTGCCAGCAGCTTAGATCAGGGCACAGATACGCAGTATTTT
v_call: TRBV14; clone_size: -; d_call: TRBD1; j_call: TRBJ1-3; cdr3_aa: CASSQNRGRGNTIYF; cdr3_nt: TGTGCCAGCAGCCAGAACAGGGGGAGAGGAAACACCATATATTTT
v_call: TRBV27; clone_size: -; d_call: -; j_call: TRBJ2-7; cdr3_aa: CASSLGGGDYEQYF; cdr3_nt: TGTGCCAGCAGTTTAGGCGGAGGGGACTACGAGCAGTACTTC
v_call: TRBV7-2; clone_size: -; d_call: TRBD2; j_call: TRBJ2-3; cdr3_aa: CASSLERGGTDTQYF; cdr3_nt: TGTGCCAGCAGCTTAGAGCGGGGGGGCACAGATACGCAGTATTTT
v_call: TRBV15; clone_size: -; d_call: TRBD1; j_call: TRBJ2-7; cdr3_aa: CATRMGQAPGYEQYF; cdr3_nt: TGTGCCACCAGGATGGGACAGGCCCCGGGCTACGAGCAGTACTTC